This T cell receptor beta chain was sequenced in a study of cytomegalovirus exposure and HLA in healthy donors. Sequencing used immunoSEQ multiplex PCR; TCRdb keeps in-frame clones, though not all of them. The sample carries 140,000 or so clones, 90% recorded once. V was cut by 8 bases and J by 5 bases, with 9 bases left in between. Germline V gene sequence: CDR1 MDHEN, CDR2 SYDVKM. The CDR3 has 11 amino acids. In its sample, this clone was seen once. Its cognate antigen is unknown. Study observations and caveats: Researchers catalogued some 160 TCR beta chains as cytomegalovirus-associated.

The genes are TRBV28 and TRBJ1-1; TRBD1 is a possible D gene (5 bases). This receptor was identified in a woman between 25 and 40 years old in good health and CMV-seropositive. Sequencing was performed on PBMCs. CDR3 sequence (DNA): TGTGCCAGCCTGGGGGGAACTGAAGCTTTCTTT. Protein: CASLGGTEAFF.